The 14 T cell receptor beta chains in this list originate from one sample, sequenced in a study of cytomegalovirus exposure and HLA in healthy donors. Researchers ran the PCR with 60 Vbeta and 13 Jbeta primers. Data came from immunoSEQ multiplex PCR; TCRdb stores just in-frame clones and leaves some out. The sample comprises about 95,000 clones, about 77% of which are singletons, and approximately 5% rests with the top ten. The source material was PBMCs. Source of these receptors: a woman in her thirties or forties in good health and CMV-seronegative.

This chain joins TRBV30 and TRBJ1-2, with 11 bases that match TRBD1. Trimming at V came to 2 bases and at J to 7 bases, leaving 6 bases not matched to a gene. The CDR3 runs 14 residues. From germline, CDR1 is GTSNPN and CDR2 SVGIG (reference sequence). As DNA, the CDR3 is TGTGCCTGGAGTATGGGACAGGGGGTAGTTGGCTACACCTTC. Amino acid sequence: CAWSMGQGVVGYTF.

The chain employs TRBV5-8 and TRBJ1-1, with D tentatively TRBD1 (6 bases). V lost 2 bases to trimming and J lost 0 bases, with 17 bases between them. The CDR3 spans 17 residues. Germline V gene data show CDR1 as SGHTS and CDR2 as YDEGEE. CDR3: CASSLWTAGQMNTEAFF. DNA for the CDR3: TGTGCCAGCAGCTTATGGACAGCAGGACAAATGAACACTGAAGCTTTCTTT.

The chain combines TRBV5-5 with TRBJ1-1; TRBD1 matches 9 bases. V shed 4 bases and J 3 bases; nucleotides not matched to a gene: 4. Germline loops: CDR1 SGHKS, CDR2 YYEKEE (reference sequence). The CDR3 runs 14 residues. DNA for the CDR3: TGTGCCAGCAGCCAGGGACAGGGATACACTGAAGCTTTCTTT. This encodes CASSQGQGYTEAFF.

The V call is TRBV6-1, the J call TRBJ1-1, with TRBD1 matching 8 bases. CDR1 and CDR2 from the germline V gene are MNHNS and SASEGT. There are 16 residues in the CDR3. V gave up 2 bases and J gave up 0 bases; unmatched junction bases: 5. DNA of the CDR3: TGTGCCAGCAGTGAACCCAGGACAGGGATGAACACTGAAGCTTTCTTT. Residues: CASSEPRTGMNTEAFF.

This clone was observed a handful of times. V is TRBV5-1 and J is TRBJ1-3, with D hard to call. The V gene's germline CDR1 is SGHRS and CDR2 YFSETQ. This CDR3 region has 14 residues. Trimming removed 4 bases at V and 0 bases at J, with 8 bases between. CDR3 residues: CASSEGSSGNTIYF. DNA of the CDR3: TGCGCCAGCAGCGAAGGGAGCTCTGGAAACACCATATATTTT.

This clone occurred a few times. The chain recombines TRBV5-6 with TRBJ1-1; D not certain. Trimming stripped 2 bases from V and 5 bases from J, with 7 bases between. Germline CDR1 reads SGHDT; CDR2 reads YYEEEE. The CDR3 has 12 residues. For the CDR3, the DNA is TGTGCCAGCAGCTTCTCAGCGACTGAAGCTTTCTTT. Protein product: CASSFSATEAFF.

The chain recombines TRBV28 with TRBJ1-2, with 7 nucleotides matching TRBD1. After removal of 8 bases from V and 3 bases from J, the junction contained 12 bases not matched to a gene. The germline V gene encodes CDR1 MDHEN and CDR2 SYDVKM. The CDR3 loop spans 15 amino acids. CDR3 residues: CASLPGGTADYGYTF. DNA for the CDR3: TGTGCCAGCTTACCTGGCGGGACAGCAGACTATGGCTACACCTTC.

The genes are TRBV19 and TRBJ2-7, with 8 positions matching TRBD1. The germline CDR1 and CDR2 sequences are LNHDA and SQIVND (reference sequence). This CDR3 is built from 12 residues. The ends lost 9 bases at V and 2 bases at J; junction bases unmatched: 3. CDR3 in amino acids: CASGQGTYEQYF. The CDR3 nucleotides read TGTGCCAGCGGACAGGGCACCTACGAGCAGTACTTC.

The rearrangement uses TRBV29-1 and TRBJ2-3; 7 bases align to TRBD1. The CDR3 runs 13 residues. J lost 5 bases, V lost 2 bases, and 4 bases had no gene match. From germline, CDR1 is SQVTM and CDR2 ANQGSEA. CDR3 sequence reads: CSVEYRTGDTQYF. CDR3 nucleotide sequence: TGCAGCGTTGAATATCGGACAGGAGATACGCAGTATTTT.

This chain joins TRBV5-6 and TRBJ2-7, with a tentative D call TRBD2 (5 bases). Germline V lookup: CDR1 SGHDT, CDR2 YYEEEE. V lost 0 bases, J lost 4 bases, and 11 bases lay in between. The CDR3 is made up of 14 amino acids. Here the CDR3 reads CASSLGGLVYEQYF. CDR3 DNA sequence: TGTGCCAGCAGCTTGGGAGGGTTGGTATACGAGCAGTACTTC.

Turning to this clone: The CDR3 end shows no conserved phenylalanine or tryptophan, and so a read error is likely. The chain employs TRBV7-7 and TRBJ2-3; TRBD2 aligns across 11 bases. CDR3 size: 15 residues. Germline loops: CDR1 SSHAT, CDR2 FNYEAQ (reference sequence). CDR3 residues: CASSRLAGLTDTQYV. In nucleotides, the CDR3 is TGTGCTAGCAGTCGACTAGCGGGGCTCACAGATACGCAGTATGTT.

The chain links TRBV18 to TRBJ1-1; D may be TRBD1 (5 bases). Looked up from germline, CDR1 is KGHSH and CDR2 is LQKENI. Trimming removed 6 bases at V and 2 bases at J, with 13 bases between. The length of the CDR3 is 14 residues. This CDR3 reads CASSLPTANTEAFF. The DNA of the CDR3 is TGTGCCAGCTCCCTCCCGACAGCAAACACTGAAGCTTTCTTT.

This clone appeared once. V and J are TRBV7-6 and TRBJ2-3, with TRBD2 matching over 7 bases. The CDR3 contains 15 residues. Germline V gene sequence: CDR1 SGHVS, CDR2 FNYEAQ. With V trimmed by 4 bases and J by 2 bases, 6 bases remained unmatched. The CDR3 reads CASSSSGGYTDTQYF. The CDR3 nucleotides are TGTGCCAGCAGCTCATCCGGGGGGTACACAGATACGCAGTATTTT.

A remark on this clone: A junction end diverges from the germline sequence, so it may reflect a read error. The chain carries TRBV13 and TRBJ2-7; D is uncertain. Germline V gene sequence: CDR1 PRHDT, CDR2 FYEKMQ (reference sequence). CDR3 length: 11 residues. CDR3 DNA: TGTGCCAGAAGCTTAGACAACGAGCAGTACTTC. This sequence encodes CARSLDNEQYF.